This T cell receptor beta chain was sequenced during a study of cytomegalovirus exposure and HLA in healthy donors. Study at large: One earlier analysis, a look at about 179 million T cells, found some 100 million unique TCR beta sequences. Findings and limits, study-wide: The authors judged a highly shared variant cluster likely a sequencing artifact. In an earlier analysis, most TCR beta V segments were productive about 87% or about 30% of the time.

This PCR relied on a set of 60 Vbeta primers and 13 Jbeta primers. Clones were sequenced by immunoSEQ multiplex PCR, and TCRdb holds only the in-frame ones, with some missing. This table holds over 130,000 clones, about 80% found once. V lost 9 bases to trimming and J lost 2 bases, with 18 bases between them. This CDR3 is built from 15 residues. The V gene's germline CDR1 is LNHNV and CDR2 YYDKDF (reference sequence). On this clone: What it binds is not known.

Healthy bone marrow donors formed the donor group. The sample taken for sequencing was PBMCs. This clonotype originated in a woman between 40 and 50 years old in good health and CMV-seropositive. The rearrangement joins TRBV15 to TRBJ2-3; TRBD2 is a possible D gene (6 bases). CDR3 sequence reads: CATRERQPSTDTQYF. CDR3 nucleotides: TGTGCCACACGGGAGAGACAGCCTTCCACAGATACGCAGTATTTT. The complete variable domain, with remaining parts taken from reference TRBV15 and TRBJ2-3, reads DAMVIQNPRYQVTQFGKPVTLSCSQTLNHNVMYWYQQKSSQAPKLLFHYYDKDFNNEADTPDNFQSRRPNTSFCFLDIRSPGLGDTAMYLCATRERQPSTDTQYFGPGTRLTVL.